Presented here are 22 T cell receptor beta chains from one specimen sequenced in a study of HIV-infected patients and healthy controls. Roughly three months, about 14 weeks, into antiretroviral therapy, follow-up blood was collected. The repertoire came from unfractionated whole blood and reflected all unsorted peripheral T cells. Alpha and beta constant-region primers primed reverse transcription of 400 to 500 ng RNA. Using multiplexing indices, alpha and beta chain libraries were generated apart by chain-specific third strand synthesis. TCRdb reprocessed the 5' RACE reads via MiXCR and lists one record per CDR3 protein. This sample has about 18,000 distinct CDR3 sequences, with 8.5% found just once. The sample consisted of blood, taken during antiretroviral therapy. Source of these receptors: an adult with HIV infection.

At least ten counts were recorded for this clonotype. The chain couples TRBV18 to TRBJ1-6, with 8 bases lining up with TRBD1. Germline V gene lookup returns CDR1 KGHSH and CDR2 LQKENI. The CDR3 has 15 amino acids. After removal of 5 bases from V and 3 bases from J, the junction contained 3 bases not matched to a gene. DNA for the CDR3: TGTGCCAGCTCATGGGACAGGAACTATAATTCACCCCTCCACTTT. It specifies CASSWDRNYNSPLHF.

This clonotype was counted many times. The chain carries TRBV6-1 and TRBJ1-3; D remains ambiguous. The germline CDR1 and CDR2 sequences are MNHNS and SASEGT. CDR3 length: 10 residues. V lost 8 bases and J lost 7, with 6 bases in between. Here the CDR3 DNA reads TGTGCCAGCGCGTCGAACACCATATATTTT. Translated, it gives CASASNTIYF.

This clonotype has just a few counts. As DNA, the CDR3 is TGTGCCAGCGGGGGAGGGCTGGGAGATACGCAGTATTTT. Translated, it gives CASGGGLGDTQYF. V is TRBV4-2 and J is TRBJ2-3, with TRBD2 matching 7 bases. Germline V gene lookup returns CDR1 LGHNA and CDR2 YNFKEQ. The CDR3 has 13 residues. V dropped 8 bases and J dropped 5; count of bases not matched to a gene: 7.

The table lists this clonotype with many counts. One end of the junction is discordant with germline, which a read error may explain. The chain links TRBV29-1 to TRBJ1-1, with no clear D. This CDR3 has 11 residues. The germline V gene has CDR1 SQVTM and CDR2 ANQGSEA. This CDR3 reads CSVEAYTEAFF. The CDR3 DNA reads TGCAGCGTCGAAGCGTACACTGAAGCTTTCTTT.

This clonotype showed up many times. The J gene is TRBJ1-2, the V gene TRBV12-3 or TRBV12-4; 11 nucleotides align to TRBD1. CDR3 length: 16 residues. The V gene end was trimmed by 4 bases and the J gene end by 8 bases; junction bases not matched to a gene: 12. For the CDR3, the DNA is TGTGCCAGCAGTTCATGGGAGGACAGGGGGCGATTGGGCTACACCTTC. Its protein product is CASSSWEDRGRLGYTF.

This clonotype was seen ten or more times. This rearrangement joins TRBV24-1 to TRBJ1-1; D not resolved. The CDR3 spans 13 residues. With 7 bases removed from V and 0 bases from J, the gap between germline ends came to 8 bases. Germline V lookup: CDR1 KGHDR, CDR2 SFDVKD. CDR3 sequence reads: CATRGQMNTEAFF. Here the CDR3 DNA reads TGTGCCACCAGGGGCCAGATGAACACTGAAGCTTTCTTT.

The table lists this clonotype with many counts. The chain combines TRBV6-4 with TRBJ2-3, with D uncertain. V lost 5 bases and J lost 0, with 9 bases in between. CDR1 and CDR2 (germline): MRHNA, SNTAGT. The CDR3 sequence is 14 residues long. The CDR3 bases are TGTGCCAGCAGTTTCAGGCCTAGCACAGATACGCAGTATTTT. This translates into CASSFRPSTDTQYF.

This clonotype was found many times. V is TRBV7-2 and J is TRBJ2-2, with 11 nucleotides matching TRBD2. There are 15 residues in the CDR3. V shed 9 bases, J shed 2 bases, and the junction held 5 bases outside the gene matches. Germline assignment: CDR1 SGHTA and CDR2 FQGNSA. CDR3 bases: TGTGCCAGGGGGGGGACTAGCGGTAACACCGGGGAGCTGTTTTTT. It translates to CARGGTSGNTGELFF.

The J gene is TRBJ2-1, the V gene TRBV12-3 or TRBV12-4; D perhaps matches TRBD1 (5 bases). Between the trimmed V and J ends, which lost 7 bases and 8 bases, there was a span of 9 bases. The length of the CDR3 is 11 residues. Here the CDR3 DNA reads TGTGCCAGCACCCAGGGCCATGAGCAGTTCTTC. Translating it yields CASTQGHEQFF.

This clonotype was observed many times. The chain recombines TRBV7-3 with TRBJ2-1; 9 bases line up with TRBD1. The ends lost 2 bases at V and 7 bases at J; junction bases unmatched: 9. The CDR3 runs 16 residues. Germline V lookup: CDR1 SGHTA, CDR2 FQGTGA. The CDR3 loop is CASSLEGTGTWNEQFF. The CDR3 DNA follows: TGTGCCAGCAGCTTAGAAGGGACAGGGACGTGGAATGAGCAGTTCTTC.

At least ten counts were recorded for this clonotype. CDR3 nucleotide sequence: TGTGCCAGCAGTTTACAGGAGGGCCCTCGGGAGCAGTACTTC. Its translation is CASSLQEGPREQYF. The J gene is TRBJ2-7, the V gene TRBV12-3 or TRBV12-4, with D possibly matching TRBD2 (6 bases). Trimming pared 2 bases from V and 7 bases from J, leaving 15 bases between. The CDR3 is 14 residues long.

This clonotype appeared a few times. This sequence joins TRBV30 and TRBJ1-5; D is unresolved. The CDR3 has 13 amino acids. Germline V gene sequence: CDR1 GTSNPN, CDR2 SVGIG (reference sequence). The V end was cut by 0 bases, the J end by 0 bases, with 3 bases between. CDR3 loop: CAWSVSSNQPQHF. Here the CDR3 DNA reads TGTGCCTGGAGTGTGTCTAGCAATCAGCCCCAGCATTTT.

This clonotype showed up many times. V gene TRBV18 combines with J gene TRBJ2-5; D unclear. Germline assignment: CDR1 KGHSH and CDR2 LQKENI. The CDR3 extends over 15 amino acids. V shed 0 bases and J shed 2 bases, with 10 bases lying between them. DNA for the CDR3: TGTGCCAGCTCACCACCGGGCCCTAAACAAGAGACCCAGTACTTC. The encoded protein is CASSPPGPKQETQYF.

This clonotype was seen at least ten times. The chain joins TRBV2 to TRBJ2-3; the match to TRBD1 covers 8 bases. Germline lookup yields CDR1 SNHLY and CDR2 FYNNEI. V gave up 9 bases and J gave up 2 bases; unmatched junction bases: 4. This CDR3 region has 13 residues. CDR3 sequence reads: CASRQGLTDTQYF. CDR3 in DNA: TGTGCCAGTCGACAGGGGCTCACAGATACGCAGTATTTT.

This clonotype was counted a few times. J is TRBJ2-2 and V is TRBV11-3; the D is unclear. Trimming cost V 2 bases and J 4 bases, with 5 bases left between them. Germline CDR1 SGHNT, CDR2 YENEEA. The CDR3 extends over 13 amino acids. This chain's CDR3 is CASSLRLTGELFF. The DNA for the CDR3 is TGTGCCAGCAGCTTAAGGCTCACCGGGGAGCTGTTTTTT.

This clonotype was seen ten or more times. The CDR3: CASSQVLQFYGYTF. The CDR3 nucleotides read TGCGCCAGCAGCCAAGTGCTACAGTTCTATGGCTACACCTTC. The rearrangement uses TRBV4-1 and TRBJ1-2; D gene uncertain. CDR1 MGHRA and CDR2 YSYEKL come from the germline V gene. The length of the CDR3 is 14 residues. V gave up 1 base and J gave up 4 bases, with 10 bases separating them.

This clonotype was counted once. CDR3 coding DNA: TGTGCCAGCAGGGGTAAAGATGGCTACACCTTC. It specifies CASRGKDGYTF. The V and J genes are TRBV5-4 and TRBJ1-2, with D uncertain. CDR1 SGHNT and CDR2 YYREEE come from the germline V gene (reference sequence). With 5 bases removed from V and 6 bases from J, the gap between germline ends came to 8 bases. The CDR3 contains 11 residues.

This clonotype showed up many times. Here the CDR3 reads CASSPGTGGANGYTF. The CDR3 region has the DNA TGTGCCAGCAGTCCCGGGACAGGGGGCGCAAATGGCTACACCTTC. The chain is built from TRBV28 and TRBJ1-2; the match to TRBD1 covers 12 bases. The CDR3 sequence is 15 residues long. V was pared by 5 bases and J by 6 bases, with 7 bases of the junction left unmatched. The germline CDR1 and CDR2 sequences are MDHEN and SYDVKM.

The sample holds many counts of this clonotype. This chain links TRBV4-1 with TRBJ2-7; D is uncertain. Trimming cost V 0 bases and J 2 bases, with 8 bases left between them. There are 14 residues in the CDR3. CDR1 MGHRA and CDR2 YSYEKL come from the germline V gene. The CDR3 bases are TGCGCCAGCAGCCAAGATATAGGAACCTACGAGCAGTACTTC. Translation gives CASSQDIGTYEQYF.

There are many counts of this clonotype. The V call is TRBV27, the J call TRBJ1-1, with D unclear. Germline V gene sequence: CDR1 MNHEY, CDR2 SMNVEV (reference sequence). The ends were cut back, 3 bases at V and 3 bases at J, with 8 bases in the middle. The CDR3 covers 13 residues. In nucleotides, the CDR3 is TGTGCCAGCAGTTTTAGGGAGGACACTGAAGCTTTCTTT. It yields the protein CASSFREDTEAFF.

This clonotype was observed at least ten times. The chain couples TRBV6-5 to TRBJ2-7, with a tentative D call TRBD1 (5 bases). Trimming pared 2 bases from V and 3 bases from J, leaving 8 bases between. The CDR3 spans 13 residues. Germline CDR1 MNHEY, CDR2 SVGAGI. The CDR3 spells CASSYRQSYEQYF. CDR3 in DNA: TGTGCCAGCAGTTACAGACAGAGCTACGAGCAGTACTTC.

The CDR3 sequence: CATSRDRSSETQYF. The CDR3, as DNA: TGTGCCACCAGCAGAGATCGGAGCTCAGAGACCCAGTACTTC. The J gene is TRBJ2-5, the V gene TRBV15, with D uncertain. Germline assignment: CDR1 LNHNV and CDR2 YYDKDF (reference sequence). This CDR3 has 14 amino acids. The V and J ends lost 0 bases and 4 bases respectively, with 9 bases between them.